The 25 T cell receptor beta chains in this list originate from one sample, sequenced in a study of T cells in Graves' hyperthyroidism and ophthalmopathy. The investigators amplified TCR beta CDR3 regions from RNA transcripts. Initially, a first-round RT-PCR of the TCR CDR3 employed the HTBI primer set. TCRdb analysed the multiplex PCR reads with MiXCR anew, one entry per CDR3 protein. Of 100,000 to 140,000 distinct CDR3 sequences in the sample, 15% to 20% were seen once. Material: blood. Receptors originate from a woman in her forties or fifties with Graves' hyperthyroidism.

This clonotype was observed a few times. The chain is built from TRBV30 and TRBJ2-6; D ambiguous. From germline, CDR1 is GTSNPN and CDR2 SVGIG (reference sequence). Trimming removed 8 bases at V and 0 bases at J, with 8 bases between. The CDR3 has 13 residues. For the CDR3, the DNA is TGTGCCGCAGCAGACTCTGGGGCCAACGTCCTGACTTTC. As protein: CAAADSGANVLTF.

This clonotype was counted many times. V usage is TRBV28 and J usage is TRBJ1-2, with D maybe TRBD1 (6 bases). CDR1 MDHEN and CDR2 SYDVKM come from the germline V gene. V lost 4 bases and J lost 2, with 23 bases in between. This CDR3 region has 18 residues. The CDR3 loop is CASSSWGTRIRLNYGYTF. CDR3 DNA: TGTGCCAGCAGTTCCTGGGGGACAAGAATACGGCTAAACTATGGCTACACCTTC.

Of note for this clonotype: A read error may explain this, as a much larger clone is one base away. Here the CDR3 omits its conserved ending phenylalanine or tryptophan, so a read error is the likely source. This rearrangement joins TRBV11-2 to TRBJ2-2; 9 bases align to TRBD2. CDR1 is SGHAT, CDR2 FQNNGV, per germline. Trimming removed 2 bases from V and 2 bases from J; junction bases left unmatched: 9. The length of the CDR3 is 18 residues. Here the CDR3 reads CASSLRLADPFNTGELFS. The CDR3 bases are TGTGCCAGCAGCTTACGACTAGCGGACCCCTTTAACACCGGGGAGCTGTTTTCT.

J is TRBJ1-3 and V is TRBV7-9, with D possibly matching TRBD1 (5 bases). Trimming removed 3 bases at V and 4 bases at J, with 10 bases between. This CDR3 has 14 amino acids. Germline values: CDR1 SEHNR, CDR2 FQNEAQ (reference sequence). CDR3: CASSLSREGNTIYF. In nucleotides, the CDR3 is TGTGCCAGCAGCTTGAGCAGGGAAGGAAACACCATATATTTT.

At least ten counts were recorded for this clonotype. The V call is TRBV9, the J call TRBJ2-2, with 7 bases fitting TRBD1. V gave up 1 base and J gave up 1 base; unmatched junction bases: 4. The CDR3 is 16 amino acids. Germline V gene data show CDR1 as SGDLS and CDR2 as YYNGEE. The CDR3 region is CASSVRDRLNTGELFF. CDR3 DNA: TGTGCCAGCAGCGTAAGGGACAGATTGAACACCGGGGAGCTGTTTTTT.

This clonotype was observed many times. J is TRBJ2-1 and V is TRBV2; the match to TRBD2 covers 8 bases. CDR1 is SNHLY, CDR2 FYNNEI, per germline. The CDR3 loop spans 15 amino acids. The V and J ends lost 1 base and 3 bases, in that order; junction bases with no gene match: 2. CDR3 region: CASSEDSGGYNEQFF. The CDR3 DNA sequence: TGTGCCAGCAGTGAAGACAGCGGGGGCTACAATGAGCAGTTCTTC.

Many counts were recorded for this clonotype. CDR3 amino acids: CASSLVQNTEAFF. CDR3 in DNA: TGTGCCAGCAGCTTAGTGCAGAACACTGAAGCTTTCTTT. The J gene is TRBJ1-1, the V gene TRBV11-2; D unclear. This CDR3 contains 13 residues. Trimming pared 1 base from V and 1 base from J, leaving 4 bases between. Germline lookup yields CDR1 SGHAT and CDR2 FQNNGV. Based on the CDR3 plus reference TRBV11-2 and TRBJ1-1, the full variable domain is EAGVAQSPRYKIIEKRQSVAFWCNPISGHATLYWYQQILGQGPKLLIQFQNNGVVDDSQLPKDRFSAERLKGVDSTLKIQPAKLEDSAVYLCASSLVQNTEAFFGQGTRLTVV.

This clonotype is judged medium-sized. The V and J genes are TRBV16 and TRBJ1-2, with TRBD1 matching 7 bases. The CDR3 spans 14 residues. V lost 3 bases and J lost 1; bases outside the gene matches: 2. Germline V lookup: CDR1 KGHSY, CDR2 FQNENV. CDR3 residues: CASSHGTVNYGYTF. The CDR3, as DNA: TGTGCCAGCAGCCACGGGACAGTTAACTATGGCTACACCTTC.

This clonotype came up many times. The chain combines TRBV29-1 with TRBJ2-1; tentatively, D is TRBD2 (7 bases). CDR3 length: 13 residues. Trimming pared 3 bases from V and 4 bases from J, leaving 10 bases between. From germline, CDR1 is SQVTM and CDR2 ANQGSEA. The CDR3 coding sequence is TGCAGCGTTGACGGGGGGCCATACAATGAGCAGTTCTTC. Its protein product is CSVDGGPYNEQFF.

In this sample, this clonotype turned up many times. The V gene is TRBV7-9, the J gene TRBJ2-5; perhaps TRBD2 as D (6 bases). Deletions cut 6 bases from V and 2 bases from J, with 25 bases between. CDR3 length: 18 residues. Germline values: CDR1 SEHNR, CDR2 FQNEAQ (reference sequence). CDR3 protein: CASSSNPGPRGLQETQYF. CDR3 DNA: TGTGCCAGCAGTTCAAACCCGGGTCCCCGGGGGTTGCAAGAGACCCAGTACTTC.

This clonotype came up many times. This sequence joins TRBV12-3 or TRBV12-4 and TRBJ1-1, with D possibly TRBD1 on 5 matching bases. V was pared by 4 bases and J by 3 bases, with 12 bases between. The CDR3 spans 14 residues. In nucleotides, the CDR3 is TGTGCCAGCAGTTCAGGGCTAGGGGACACTGAAGCTTTCTTT. It yields the protein CASSSGLGDTEAFF.

This clonotype came up many times. One end of the junction fails to match germline, which may point to a read error. The gene calls are TRBV20-1 and TRBJ2-3, with 13 bases identical to TRBD2. CDR1 is DFQATT and CDR2 is SNEGSKA in the germline V gene (reference sequence). The CDR3 spans 17 residues. This CDR3 is CSARVRTSGSHPDTQYF. The CDR3 DNA follows: TGCAGTGCCAGAGTCAGGACTAGCGGGAGCCATCCAGATACGCAGTATTTT.

At least ten counts were recorded for this clonotype. This rearrangement joins TRBV2 to TRBJ1-5; TRBD1 might be the D (5 bases). The CDR3 contains 15 residues. Per germline, CDR1 SNHLY and CDR2 FYNNEI. V dropped 6 bases and J dropped 0 bases, with 12 bases sitting between them. The CDR3 DNA follows: TGTGCCAGCAGAAGACAGAGTAATAGCAATCAGCCCCAGCATTTT. This codes for CASRRQSNSNQPQHF.

This clonotype appeared many times. The chain uses TRBV7-9 and TRBJ2-7; weak D call: TRBD2 (6 bases). Germline CDR1 reads SEHNR; CDR2 reads FQNEAQ (reference sequence). The CDR3 length is 12 residues. V lost 5 bases to trimming and J lost 9 bases, with 14 bases between them. The CDR3 loop is CASSPTGVVQYF. In DNA form, the CDR3 reads TGTGCCAGCAGCCCCACGGGGGTGGTGCAGTACTTC.

Ten or more counts support this clonotype. The chain has TRBV20-1 and TRBJ1-2; the D is unclear. CDR1 and CDR2 (germline): DFQATT, SNEGSKA (reference sequence). V was clipped by 6 bases and J by 4 bases, with 15 bases between them. The CDR3 has 13 residues. CDR3 DNA sequence: TGCAGTGCACCCGTTAGCGGACTCTATGGCTACACCTTC. Its translation is CSAPVSGLYGYTF.

This clonotype has at least ten counts. The CDR3 nucleotides are TGCGCCAGCAGCACCACCTGGGGGAGTCGGTACGAGCAGTACTTC. Translating it yields CASSTTWGSRYEQYF. V and J are TRBV5-1 and TRBJ2-7, with D perhaps matching TRBD1 or TRBD2 (5 bases each). Germline CDR1 SGHRS, CDR2 YFSETQ. Trimming removed 4 bases at V and 4 bases at J, with 18 bases between. The CDR3 totals 15 residues. The full variable domain, in which reference TRBV5-1 and TRBJ2-7 provide the parts outside the CDR3, is KAGVTQTPRYLIKTRGQQVTLSCSPISGHRSVSWYQQTPGQGLQFLFEYFSETQRNKGNFPGRFSGRQFSNSRSEMNVSTLELGDSALYLCASSTTWGSRYEQYFGPGTRLTVT.

This clonotype was detected only a few times. This chain links TRBV6-1 with TRBJ2-3, with D maybe TRBD2 (5 bases). CDR3 length: 16 residues. V was pared by 5 bases and J by 0 bases, with 15 bases between. The germline CDR1 and CDR2 sequences are MNHNS and SASEGT. The CDR3 DNA follows: TGTGCCAGCAGTCACCTAAGGACTTTTAGCACAGATACGCAGTATTTT. This encodes CASSHLRTFSTDTQYF.

At least ten counts were recorded for this clonotype. The V and J genes are TRBV29-1 and TRBJ2-1; D gene uncertain. From germline, CDR1 is SQVTM and CDR2 ANQGSEA. V was clipped by 4 bases and J by 1 base, with 8 bases between them. This CDR3 is 13 amino acids long. CDR3 amino acids: CSVGAVSYNEQFF. The CDR3 nucleotides are TGCAGCGTTGGGGCGGTTTCCTACAATGAGCAGTTCTTC.

This clonotype has more than one count but fewer than ten. Possible read error: a much larger clone is one base away. V and J are TRBV5-1 and TRBJ2-2, with D possibly being TRBD1 or TRBD2 (5 bases each). CDR3 size: 16 residues. Germline loops: CDR1 SGHRS, CDR2 YFSETQ. The CDR3 DNA reads as TGCGTCAGCAGCTCTGGGACCACCCTGAACACCGGGGAGCTGTTTTTT. Residues: CVSSSGTTLNTGELFF.

On this clonotype itself: A much larger clone differs by one base, so this may be a read error. This chain uses TRBV29-1 with TRBJ1-2; 9 positions match TRBD1. Germline V gene sequence: CDR1 SQVTM, CDR2 ANQGSEA. The CDR3 is made up of 13 amino acids. V lost 6 bases, J lost 10 bases, and 12 bases stayed unmatched. CDR3 in amino acids: CSVPGQGMKDYTF. The CDR3 DNA reads as TGCAGCGTCCCGGGACAGGGAATGAAGGACTACACCTTC.

This clonotype was counted ten times or more. V gene TRBV12-3 or TRBV12-4 combines with J gene TRBJ2-3; D may match TRBD1 or TRBD2 (5 bases each). The CDR3 spans 14 residues. V lost 4 bases, J lost 0 bases, and 8 bases lay in between. The CDR3 reads CASSWGGSTDTQYF. DNA for the CDR3: TGTGCCAGCAGTTGGGGCGGGAGCACAGATACGCAGTATTTT.

This clonotype has ten or more counts. V gene TRBV28 combines with J gene TRBJ2-1, with D possibly matching TRBD2 (6 bases). CDR3 length: 11 amino acids. Between the trimmed V and J ends, which lost 7 bases and 10 bases, there was a span of 11 bases. Germline CDR1 and CDR2: MDHEN and SYDVKM. The DNA for the CDR3 is TGTGCCAGCACTTGGGGGGAAGAGCAGTTCTTC. Encoded protein: CASTWGEEQFF.

This clonotype showed up many times. The J gene is TRBJ2-1, the V gene TRBV5-1; 10 bases line up with TRBD2. V shed 5 bases, J shed 4 bases, and the junction held 12 bases outside the gene matches. Germline V gene sequence: CDR1 SGHRS, CDR2 YFSETQ. The CDR3 sequence is 17 residues long. For the CDR3, the DNA is TGCGCCAGCAGTCAGGTGGGCCTAGCGGGAGAATACAATGAGCAGTTCTTC. Translating it yields CASSQVGLAGEYNEQFF.

This clonotype appeared many times. This CDR3 reads CASGYDQIAPQYF. The DNA of the CDR3 is TGTGCCAGCGGTTATGATCAAATAGCACCCCAGTACTTC. V gene TRBV2 combines with J gene TRBJ2-5; D ambiguous. Germline CDR1 reads SNHLY; CDR2 reads FYNNEI. Trimming removed 8 bases at V and 9 bases at J, with 19 bases between. This CDR3 spans 13 amino acids.

The V gene is TRBV20-1, the J gene TRBJ2-1; TRBD2 matches at 14 bases. Germline CDR1 is DFQATT and CDR2 is SNEGSKA (reference sequence). Trimming cost V 3 bases and J 7 bases; bases outside gene matches: 5. The CDR3 is 15 residues long. CDR3 protein: CSASWGTSGGNEQFF. CDR3 DNA sequence: TGCAGTGCTAGCTGGGGGACTAGCGGGGGAAATGAGCAGTTCTTC.